This T cell receptor (beta chain) was retrieved from a study of Ad26.COV2.S vaccination and SARS-CoV-2 variants. Overall study: Doses of Ad26.COV2.S were injected into muscle once or twice, 56 days apart. Overall study findings and caveats: Assessments of TCR breadth and depth may have underestimated the total T cell responses.

Some clones are missing from TCRdb's copy, which holds only in-frame ones; the method was immunoSEQ multiplex PCR. The sample lists roughly 400,000 clones, about 90% occurring once. The CDR3 sequence is 14 residues long. Germline V gene data show CDR1 as SGHTA and CDR2 as FQGNSA. J gave up 7 bases and V 7 bases, and 11 bases lay outside the gene matches. For this clone: Its target is unknown.

The treatment is: 15 to 20 received Ad26.COV2.S at low or high dose, single or two shots; about five received placebo; per-sample allocation not given. Samples analyzed were those drawn on day 63 after the first vaccine or placebo injection. The chain recombines TRBV7-2 with TRBJ2-5, with 8 bases identical to TRBD1. This clonotype was sampled from a person between 18 and 65 years old who received the Ad26.COV2.S COVID-19 vaccine or a placebo. Here the sequenced sample was peripheral blood, taken in a trial of Ad26.COV2.S vaccine versus placebo. The CDR3 bases are TGTGCCAGCACCCTACAGGGGGTGGGGGGGACCCAGTACTTC. Translating gives CASTLQGVGGTQYF.